This TCR beta chain was profiled in a study of blood T cell repertoires in COVID-19. As for the study in general: PBMCs, B-cell-depleted T cells, or T cells were the source of the cDNA or gDNA that made up the material.

Germline CDR1 and CDR2: SGHRS and YFSETQ. The V end was cut by 6 bases, the J end by 4 bases, with 13 bases between. The length of the CDR3 is 13 residues. Data came from immunoSEQ multiplex PCR; TCRdb stores just in-frame clones and leaves some out. The sample gives fewer than 130,000 clones, roughly 82% of which show up once; approximately 15% is in the top ten. V and J are TRBV5-1 and TRBJ1-1, with D possibly TRBD1 on 6 matching bases. This clonotype originated in a woman aged 55-70 years with acute or convalescent COVID-19. The specimen was peripheral blood. This CDR3 reads CASNSQGTTEAFF. CDR3 DNA sequence: TGCGCCAGCAATTCACAGGGTACCACTGAAGCTTTCTTT.